Listed here are 20 T cell receptor beta chains from one sample, sequenced in a study of blood T cell repertoires in COVID-19. TCRdb keeps only in-frame clones here, not all; method: immunoSEQ multiplex PCR. Among roughly 200,000 clones listed, roughly 88% were seen once. Source material: peripheral blood. The receptors derive from a woman aged 35 to 49 with COVID-19, enrolled during active disease.

V usage is TRBV6-2 or TRBV6-3 and J usage is TRBJ2-2, with 8 bases fitting TRBD1. V lost 0 bases and J lost 6; bases outside the gene matches: 0. This CDR3 has 14 amino acids. Germline values: CDR1 MNHEY, CDR2 SVGEGT. CDR3 in amino acids: CASSYSTGAGELFF. CDR3 nucleotides: TGTGCCAGCAGTTACTCGACAGGGGCCGGGGAGCTGTTTTTT.

This clone occurred a few times. In DNA form, the CDR3 reads TGTGCCAGCAGCTTCGACAGGGGGGACGAGCAGTACTTC. This sequence encodes CASSFDRGDEQYF. The chain recombines TRBV5-6 with TRBJ2-7; the match to TRBD1 covers 9 bases. The CDR3 spans 13 residues. The germline CDR1 and CDR2 sequences are SGHDT and YYEEEE. V shed 2 bases and J 5 bases; nucleotides not matched to a gene: 2.

There are a few counts of this clone. The gene calls are TRBV6-5 and TRBJ1-2; D is ambiguous. V lost 0 bases and J 6 bases, leaving 5 bases between the germline ends. The CDR3 sequence is 12 residues long. Germline CDR1 MNHEY, CDR2 SVGAGI. Written as DNA, the CDR3 is TGTGCCAGCAGTTACTCTTCGGATGGCTACACCTTC. Translating it yields CASSYSSDGYTF.

The chain links TRBV3-1 (or the pseudogene TRBV3-2) to TRBJ2-7; 9 nucleotides agree with TRBD2. V trimming: 6 bases; J trimming: 1 base; junction bases outside the gene matches: 4. This CDR3 comprises 14 residues. The germline V gene has CDR1 LGHDT and CDR2 YNNKEL (reference sequence). Written as DNA, the CDR3 is TGTGCCAGCAGTGCGACTAGCGGATCCTACGAGCAGTACTTC. Translated: CASSATSGSYEQYF.

V and J are TRBV9 and TRBJ2-7, with TRBD2 matching over 8 bases. The V gene's germline CDR1 is SGDLS and CDR2 YYNGEE. This CDR3 is built from 14 residues. V lost 0 bases to trimming and J lost 6 bases; unmatched junction nucleotides: 5. The CDR3 here is CASSVDGRGGEQYF. The CDR3 region has the DNA TGTGCCAGCAGCGTAGACGGGAGGGGAGGCGAGCAGTACTTC.

The J gene is TRBJ1-4, the V gene TRBV7-9, with unresolved D. The CDR3 contains 16 residues. Germline CDR1 and CDR2: SEHNR and FQNEAQ (reference sequence). V lost 3 bases to trimming and J lost 1 base, with 12 bases between them. As DNA, the CDR3 is TGTGCCAGCAGCTTCCGGGGTTTCGTAACTAATGAAAAACTGTTTTTT. Translating it yields CASSFRGFVTNEKLFF.

The V gene is TRBV28, the J gene TRBJ2-1, with 12 bases identical to TRBD2. Germline V gives CDR1 MDHEN, CDR2 SYDVKM. V was pared by 7 bases and J by 5 bases, with 6 bases of the junction left unmatched. The CDR3 runs 15 residues. CDR3 DNA: TGTGCCAGCACCACGACTAGCGGGAGCCACAATGAGCAGTTCTTC. It translates to CASTTTSGSHNEQFF.

The V gene is TRBV2, the J gene TRBJ2-4, with D possibly matching TRBD2 (6 bases). In germline, CDR1 is SNHLY, CDR2 FYNNEI. V gave up 6 bases and J gave up 0 bases, with 12 bases separating them. This CDR3 has 15 amino acids. The CDR3 sequence is CASRDGTVAKNIQYF. As DNA, the CDR3 is TGTGCCAGCAGAGACGGGACTGTAGCCAAAAACATTCAGTACTTC.

This clone showed up just a few times. V gene TRBV29-1 combines with J gene TRBJ2-5; D gene unclear. The CDR3 covers 13 residues. Germline CDR1 SQVTM, CDR2 ANQGSEA. V lost 7 bases and J 5 bases, leaving 17 bases between the germline ends. The CDR3 here is CSAPAIVGETQYF. CDR3 bases: TGCAGCGCCCCCGCCATAGTGGGCGAGACCCAGTACTTC.

This clone has more than one count but fewer than ten. The CDR3 DNA is TGTGCCAGCAGCTCCGGACTCCTCGCTGTCGATGGCTACACCTTC. It codes for CASSSGLLAVDGYTF. This chain links TRBV5-5 with TRBJ1-2, with no clear D. Between the trimmed V and J ends, which lost 3 bases and 6 bases, there was a span of 18 bases. This CDR3 is 15 amino acids long. Per the germline V gene, CDR1 is SGHKS and CDR2 is YYEKEE (reference sequence).

This chain connects TRBV6-5 to TRBJ1-1, with D tentatively TRBD1 (6 bases). The CDR3 has 15 residues. Germline CDR1 is MNHEY and CDR2 is SVGAGI. The V and J ends lost 2 bases and 0 bases respectively, with 10 bases between them. CDR3: CASSYETGLNTEAFF. The DNA for the CDR3 is TGTGCCAGCAGTTACGAGACAGGTTTGAACACTGAAGCTTTCTTT.

The chain is built from TRBV5-1 and TRBJ2-3, with 7 bases lining up with TRBD2. Germline V lookup: CDR1 SGHRS, CDR2 YFSETQ. V dropped 4 bases and J dropped 5; count of bases not matched to a gene: 7. This CDR3 has 14 amino acids. The CDR3 reads CASSHGLDRDTQYF. The CDR3 bases are TGCGCCAGCAGCCACGGACTAGACCGAGATACGCAGTATTTT.

V usage is TRBV4-2 and J usage is TRBJ2-1, with 10 positions matching TRBD2. The CDR3 extends over 18 amino acids. Germline CDR1 reads LGHNA; CDR2 reads YNFKEQ. V was clipped by 1 base and J by 8 bases; unmatched bases: 14. The CDR3 DNA follows: TGTGCCAGCAGCCAAGGAAGGACTAGCGGTTGGGACAGTGATGAGCAGTTCTTC. Translation gives CASSQGRTSGWDSDEQFF.

CDR3 nucleotides: TGTGCCAGCAGTGGAGCAGGGACAGGGGGTCGAGGCTACACCTTC. Its protein is CASSGAGTGGRGYTF. V and J are TRBV2 and TRBJ1-2; 11 nucleotides agree with TRBD1. Germline lookup yields CDR1 SNHLY and CDR2 FYNNEI. The V and J ends lost 4 bases and 8 bases, in that order; junction bases with no gene match: 9. The CDR3 runs to 15 residues. Together with reference TRBV2 and TRBJ1-2, the CDR3 gives the full variable domain: EPEVTQTPSHQVTQMGQEVILRCVPISNHLYFYWYRQILGQKVEFLVSFYNNEISEKSEIFDDQFSVERPDGSNFTLKIRSTKLEDSAMYFCASSGAGTGGRGYTFGSGTRLTVV.

The V gene is TRBV24-1, the J gene TRBJ2-7; a possible D gene is TRBD2 (6 bases). Between the trimmed V and J ends, which lost 5 bases and 7 bases, there was a span of 11 bases. CDR3 length: 12 amino acids. CDR1 is KGHDR, CDR2 SFDVKD, per germline. The CDR3 protein is CATSGSGREQYF. CDR3 nucleotides: TGTGCCACCAGTGGTTCAGGGAGGGAGCAGTACTTC.

The rearrangement joins TRBV5-8 to TRBJ1-1, with 7 bases identical to TRBD1. V dropped 5 bases and J dropped 1; count of bases not matched to a gene: 8. Per germline, CDR1 SGHTS and CDR2 YDEGEE. This CDR3 spans 15 amino acids. DNA of the CDR3: TGTGCCAGCAGGAAAAGGGACAGCTGGAACACTGAAGCTTTCTTT. Encoded protein: CASRKRDSWNTEAFF.

This clone was detected ten times or more. The chain combines TRBV5-1 with TRBJ1-2, with TRBD1 identical over 7 bases. V shed 4 bases and J 1 base; nucleotides not matched to a gene: 4. Germline loops: CDR1 SGHRS, CDR2 YFSETQ. This CDR3 region has 14 residues. In DNA, the CDR3 is TGCGCCAGCAGCCCGGGACAGAGTAACTATGGCTACACCTTC. It yields the protein CASSPGQSNYGYTF.

This chain links TRBV5-4 with TRBJ2-1, with D maybe TRBD2 (5 bases). This CDR3 contains 15 residues. CDR1 is SGHNT and CDR2 is YYREEE in the germline V gene (reference sequence). The V and J ends lost 5 bases and 9 bases respectively, with 21 bases between them. CDR3 loop: CASRRDYGAEGEQFF. CDR3 DNA: TGTGCCAGCAGACGAGACTATGGAGCTGAGGGTGAGCAGTTCTTC.

J is TRBJ1-2 and V is TRBV6-4; 11 nucleotides line up with TRBD1. V lost 1 base to trimming and J lost 5 bases; unmatched junction nucleotides: 9. The CDR3 length is 17 residues. Germline V CDR1 and CDR2: MRHNA, SNTAGT. Written as DNA, the CDR3 is TGTGCCAGCAGTGACTTTCTCGGACAGGGGGCTGGTTATGGCTACACCTTC. This encodes CASSDFLGQGAGYGYTF.

This clone was seen more than once but under ten times. The CDR3 region is CASSQGVDSNQPQHF. CDR3 nucleotide sequence: TGTGCCAGCAGCCAAGGCGTTGATAGCAATCAGCCCCAGCATTTT. V and J are TRBV4-2 and TRBJ1-5, with unresolved D. V lost 1 base, J lost 0 bases, and 7 bases lay in between. From germline, CDR1 is LGHNA and CDR2 YNFKEQ. This CDR3 has 15 amino acids.